What follows are 11 T cell receptor beta chains derived from one specimen sequenced in a study of blood T cell repertoires in COVID-19. Here immunoSEQ multiplex PCR was the method, and the copy in TCRdb shows in-frame clones only, minus some. The repertoire holds roughly 190,000 clones, with approximately 82% as singletons. Specimen: peripheral blood. These receptor sequences come from a man over 45 with active or convalescent COVID-19.

The rearrangement joins TRBV5-8 to TRBJ1-2; 7 nucleotides line up with TRBD1. This CDR3 spans 16 amino acids. Germline lookup yields CDR1 SGHTS and CDR2 YDEGEE. J was trimmed by 1 base and V by 0 bases; bases with no gene match: 6. The CDR3: CASSLGRAGGNYGYTF. Here the CDR3 DNA reads TGTGCCAGCAGCTTGGGCCGGGCAGGGGGTAACTATGGCTACACCTTC.

The V gene is TRBV12-5, the J gene TRBJ2-4; 7 nucleotides align to TRBD1. There are 15 residues in the CDR3. V trimming: 4 bases; J trimming: 3 bases; junction bases outside the gene matches: 6. Germline V gene sequence: CDR1 LGHNT, CDR2 FRNRAP. The CDR3 DNA sequence: TGTGCTAGTGGTTCGATACAGGGGCGCAAAAACATTCAGTACTTC. This codes for CASGSIQGRKNIQYF.

The chain recombines TRBV7-2 with TRBJ2-7; D might be TRBD1 (6 bases). Germline V gives CDR1 SGHTA, CDR2 FQGNSA. With 2 bases removed from V and 3 bases from J, the gap between germline ends came to 14 bases. The CDR3 contains 15 residues. CDR3 bases: TGTGCCAGCAGCTTAAACTTTGGCAGGGGCTACGAGCAGTACTTC. This sequence encodes CASSLNFGRGYEQYF.

The chain links TRBV6-5 to TRBJ2-1, with D possibly matching TRBD1 (5 bases). The V gene lost 0 bases and the J gene lost 1 base, with 7 bases spanning the gap. Germline V gives CDR1 MNHEY, CDR2 SVGAGI. This CDR3 is built from 15 residues. CDR3 amino acids: CASSYSGVSYNEQFF. CDR3 sequence (DNA): TGTGCCAGCAGTTACTCAGGGGTATCCTACAATGAGCAGTTCTTC.

The rearrangement joins TRBV6-5 to TRBJ2-7; 8 bases are shared with TRBD1. From germline, CDR1 is MNHEY and CDR2 SVGAGI. Losses at the gene ends were 6 bases for V and 2 bases for J; bases not matched to a gene: 9. This CDR3 is built from 15 residues. CDR3 loop: CASSWITGGAYEQYF. CDR3 nucleotides: TGTGCCAGCAGCTGGATAACAGGGGGAGCCTACGAGCAGTACTTC.

The chain links TRBV6-5 to TRBJ2-3; D possibly corresponds to TRBD2 (5 bases). Deletions cut 6 bases from V and 5 bases from J, with 9 bases between. The germline V gene has CDR1 MNHEY and CDR2 SVGAGI. CDR3 size: 12 residues. The CDR3 coding sequence is TGTGCCAGCAGACGAAGCGGAGATACGCAGTATTTT. Its translation: CASRRSGDTQYF.

The V gene is TRBV19, the J gene TRBJ1-5; possible D gene TRBD1, 6 bases. Per germline, CDR1 LNHDA and CDR2 SQIVND (reference sequence). This CDR3 has 15 residues. V dropped 7 bases and J dropped 3 bases, with 16 bases sitting between them. The DNA for the CDR3 is TGTGCCAGTACTAGGGGACAAGCGAACAATCAGCCCCAGCATTTT. Its translation: CASTRGQANNQPQHF.

The CDR3 DNA sequence: TGTGCCAGCAGTCTAGTAGGCACACTGGGTTCACGAGAAAAACTGTTTTTT. Amino acid sequence: CASSLVGTLGSREKLFF. The chain uses TRBV27 and TRBJ1-4; D is uncertain. The CDR3 is made up of 17 amino acids. V lost 5 bases and J lost 8, with 24 bases in between. The germline CDR1 and CDR2 sequences are MNHEY and SMNVEV (reference sequence).

This clone has a single count. The gene calls are TRBV10-2 and TRBJ1-4; D is perhaps TRBD1 (6 bases). Trimming pared 7 bases from V and 5 bases from J, leaving 14 bases between. The CDR3 spans 14 residues. Germline V gene sequence: CDR1 WSHSY, CDR2 SAAADI. CDR3 residues: CASTRDGQNEKLFF. Written as DNA, the CDR3 is TGCGCCAGCACCCGGGACGGACAGAATGAAAAACTGTTTTTT.

In DNA, the CDR3 is TGTGCCAGCGGACGGAGGTTGGCAGATGTGGAGACCCAGTACTTC. The encoded protein is CASGRRLADVETQYF. The genes are TRBV9 and TRBJ2-5; weak D call: TRBD2 (5 bases). Trimming took 7 bases from V and 5 from J, leaving 21 bases between them. The CDR3 sequence is 15 residues long. CDR1 is SGDLS, CDR2 YYNGEE, per germline.

The V and J genes are TRBV21-1 and TRBJ2-3; the table's TRBD1 call for D was not verified on the DNA. TRBV21-1 is a pseudogene. This CDR3 comprises 20 residues. CDR3 coding DNA: TGTGCCAGCAACGCCGGGACAAGTATTCCCTCTGCCGGGGGCACAGATACGCAGTATTTT. This codes for CASNAGTSIPSAGGTDTQYF.